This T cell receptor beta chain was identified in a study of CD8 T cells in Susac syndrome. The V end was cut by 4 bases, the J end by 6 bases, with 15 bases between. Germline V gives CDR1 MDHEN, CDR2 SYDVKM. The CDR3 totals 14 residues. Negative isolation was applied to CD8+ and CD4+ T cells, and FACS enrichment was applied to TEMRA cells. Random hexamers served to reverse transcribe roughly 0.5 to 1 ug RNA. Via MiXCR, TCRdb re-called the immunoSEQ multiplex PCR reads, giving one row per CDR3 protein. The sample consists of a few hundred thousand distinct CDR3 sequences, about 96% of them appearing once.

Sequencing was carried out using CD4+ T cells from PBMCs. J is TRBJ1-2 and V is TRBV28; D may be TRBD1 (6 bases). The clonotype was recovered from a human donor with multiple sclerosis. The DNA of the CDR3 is TGTGCCAGCAGTTCAGGACAGCCACCACATGGCTACACCTTC. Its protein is CASSSGQPPHGYTF.